This entry lists 10 T cell receptor beta chains sequenced from one sample in a study of T cells in women clearing cervical HPV infection. Only in-frame clones appear in the TCRdb table, and some are missing; sequencing was by immunoSEQ multiplex PCR. The sample data list more than 15,000 clones. The sequencing sample was made of blood buffy coat. The receptors derive from a woman aged 18 to 75 with a cervical HPV16 infection that either progressed to CIN3+ or cleared (not recorded which).

CDR3 residues: CSASRALGGYTF. The DNA read from the CDR3 is TGCAGTGCTTCCAGGGCCCTTGGTGGC. The genes are TRBV20-1 and TRBJ1-2, with a tentative D call TRBD1 (5 bases). The read is 3 residues too short to cover the CDR3 end, so that end is filled in from the germline J gene. With 5 bases removed from V and 7 bases from J, the gap between germline ends came to 14 bases. Germline V gene data show CDR1 as DFQATT and CDR2 as SNEGSKA (reference sequence). The CDR3 runs to 12 residues.

Note on this clone: The sequenced fragment ends 3 residues before the CDR3 boundary, so the rest is inferred from the germline J gene. The chain carries TRBV2 and TRBJ1-5; D unclear. Trimming took off 7 bases at V and 1 base at J, with 17 bases between the two ends. CDR1 is SNHLY and CDR2 is FYNNEI in the germline V gene. The CDR3 contains 16 residues. CDR3: CASNQQGGRSNQPQHF. The part of the CDR3 DNA that was read is TGTGCCAGCAATCAACAAGGAGGGCGAAGCAATCAGCCC.

Worth noting for this clone: The read halts 3 residues ahead of the CDR3 end, with the missing end drawn from the germline J gene. V and J are TRBV19 and TRBJ2-7, with 10 bases matching TRBD1. This CDR3 is built from 14 residues. After removal of 5 bases from V and 5 bases from J, the junction contained 6 bases not matched to a gene. Germline V gene sequence: CDR1 LNHDA, CDR2 SQIVND (reference sequence). The sequenced CDR3 bases are TGTGCCAGTAGTCAGGGGACAGGGGTCCACGAG. Translated, it gives CASSQGTGVHE. The complete CDR3 sequence is CASSQGTGVHEQYF.

Remarks on this clone: Sequencing ends 3 residues short of the CDR3 end; the germline J gene provides the rest. The genes are TRBV19 and TRBJ2-1, with D possibly being TRBD1 (6 bases). Germline CDR1 reads LNHDA; CDR2 reads SQIVND (reference sequence). The CDR3 consists of 14 residues. V was trimmed by 4 bases and J by 7 bases, leaving 14 bases between them. Here the CDR3 reads CASSRTIQGNEQFF. The CDR3 bases that were read are TGTGCCAGTAGTAGGACCATACAGGGTAATGAG. Full variable domain (rest looked up from reference TRBV19 and TRBJ2-1): DGGITQSPKYLFRKEGQNVTLSCEQNLNHDAMYWYRQDPGQGLRLIYYSQIVNDFQKGDIAEGYSVSREKKESFPLTVTSAQKNPTAFYLCASSRTIQGNEQFFGPGTRLTVL.

Concerning this clone: The read ends 3 residues before the CDR3 terminus; that terminus is restored from the germline J gene. V is TRBV20-1 and J is TRBJ2-1; D may be TRBD1 (5 bases). Germline V lookup: CDR1 DFQATT, CDR2 SNEGSKA (reference sequence). V shed 2 bases and J shed 2 bases, with 16 bases lying between them. This CDR3 has 16 amino acids. CDR3 DNA, as far as it was read: TGCAGTGCTAGATCCCACCAAGCAGGGACCTACAATGAG. Its protein product is CSARSHQAGTYNE. The full CDR3 protein is CSARSHQAGTYNEQFF.

As to this clone: Sequencing ends 3 residues short of the CDR3 end; the germline J gene provides the rest. The chain has TRBV18 and TRBJ1-1; D is possibly TRBD1 (5 bases). The CDR3 has 17 amino acids. The V gene lost 4 bases and the J gene lost 0 bases, with 18 bases spanning the gap. The germline V gene has CDR1 KGHSH and CDR2 LQKENI. The CDR3 reads CASSRTGGESLNTEAFF. The sequenced CDR3 bases are TGTGCCAGCTCACGGACGGGGGGGGAATCCCTGAACACTGAA.

As regards this clone: The read halts 3 residues ahead of the CDR3 end, with the missing end drawn from the germline J gene. The chain joins TRBV2 to TRBJ2-6, with TRBD1 matching over 10 bases. V trimming: 5 bases; J trimming: 1 base; junction bases outside the gene matches: 5. Germline CDR1 SNHLY, CDR2 FYNNEI. CDR3 length: 17 residues. The sequenced part of the CDR3 DNA is TGTGCCAGCAGTAGGGACAGGGGCGTTTCTGGGGCCAACGTC. Translating it yields CASSRDRGVSGANV. The entire CDR3 sequence reads CASSRDRGVSGANVLTF.

Details on this clone: The observed sequence ends 3 residues before the CDR3 terminus, with the missing tail filled in from the germline J gene. The chain couples TRBV4-1 to TRBJ2-3, with 8 bases identical to TRBD1. The germline CDR1 and CDR2 sequences are MGHRA and YSYEKL. V shed 5 bases and J 2 bases; nucleotides not matched to a gene: 6. This CDR3 has 15 residues. The CDR3 loop reads CASSDGQGLTDTQYF. The sequenced part of the CDR3 DNA is TGCGCCAGCAGCGACGGACAGGGACTCACAGATACG.

Regarding this clone: Sequencing ends 3 residues short of the CDR3 end; the germline J gene provides the rest. V usage is TRBV2 and J usage is TRBJ1-4, with TRBD1 matching over 7 bases. Germline V gives CDR1 SNHLY, CDR2 FYNNEI. The CDR3 contains 13 residues. V was clipped by 8 bases and J by 7 bases; unmatched bases: 7. The DNA read from the CDR3 is TGTGCCAGCGAGAAGGGGGCTTTTGAAAAA. The encoded protein is CASEKGAFEK. The full CDR3 sequence reads CASEKGAFEKLFF.

As regards this clone: Coverage ceases 3 residues before the CDR3 finishes, and the germline J gene fills in the end. V is TRBV5-1 and J is TRBJ2-1; maybe TRBD2 (6 bases). Trimming cost V 0 bases and J 1 base, with 11 bases left between them. The CDR3 sequence is 16 residues long. Germline values: CDR1 SGHRS, CDR2 YFSETQ. The sequenced CDR3 bases are TGCGCCAGCAGCTTGGCCGGAGGGTCGTCCTACAATGAG. Its translation: CASSLAGGSSYNE. The whole CDR3 region reads CASSLAGGSSYNEQFF.